The following is a T cell receptor beta chain sequence with its context. These data belong to a study of cytotoxic CD8 clonotypes in ibrutinib-treated CLL. Libraries were prepared by immunoSEQ multiplex PCR; TCRdb keeps only in-frame clonotypes and omits some of them. The sample has 130,000 or so clones; around 77% are singletons. CDR3 length equals 13 residues. Per germline, CDR1 MRHNA and CDR2 SNTAGT. The V and J ends lost 6 bases and 3 bases, in that order; junction bases with no gene match: 4. The chain employs TRBV6-4 and TRBJ1-2, with 7 bases that match TRBD1. This TCR derives from a human donor with chronic lymphocytic leukemia. Source: PBMCs, taken after 12 months of ibrutinib treatment. The CDR3 region has the DNA TGTGCCAGCAGACAGGGGCCCGACTATGGCTACACCTTC. Translating gives CASRQGPDYGYTF.